Given below is one T cell receptor beta chain in context. This clone was seen a few times. Its antigen is not yet known. No base quality values were provided; no much bigger clone lies one nucleotide off. The identical CDR3 is also encoded by other nucleotide sequences in the sample. This record belongs to a study of metastatic and nonmetastatic thyroid tumors (dated by TCRdb to 2020 to 2021). Regarding the research as a whole: For patients with malignant and with benign thyroid disease, the researchers compared repertoires between peripheral blood samples and tumor or nodule tissue samples. Here is what the overall study found, with its caveats: In both blood and tumor samples, malignant tumors were reported to have significantly higher TCR beta diversity than benign nodules.

No treatment had been received by any patient before thyroid surgery. The study retrospectively analysed patient clinical samples collected from about 2011 to 2018 using T-cell receptor beta sequencing. Per the germline V gene, MGHRA is the CDR1 and YSYEKL is the CDR2. The CDR3 starts with the cysteine, ends with the phenylalanine, and has 17 residues. Solely the CDR3 DNA is kept, with 51 bases framed from the first base. V trim: 0 bases; J trim: 4 bases; unmatched bases: 11. The protocol used for the library was PCR. TCRdb names Illumina HiSeq 4000 as the instrument used. High-throughput sequencing was used to profile the CDR3 region of the TCR beta-chain in every patient. In the paper's pipeline: A classifier to discriminate distant-metastatic papillary thyroid cancer patients was built from CDR3 differences across clinicopathological groups. To measure repertoire diversity the researchers used the Shannon index, while the Morisita-Horn index served to gauge how similar the tumor and blood repertoires were. TCRdb itself trimmed the public reads at Q25 with fastp, ran MiXCR and retained productive beta chains. The V and J calls and clone size come from TCRdb's table, not from the authors' own analysis. The sample includes some 28,000 clones, with 20% to 25% observed a single time. The ten largest clones add up to about 43% of the sample.

This TCR derives from a female donor with papillary thyroid cancer or a benign thyroid nodule (not recorded which). Some clones in this sample may be carry-over from other donors' samples. The sequencing sample was made of blood. The chain employs TRBV4-1 and TRBJ1-2, with 7 bases aligning to TRBD1. DNA sequence: TGCGCCAGCAGCCAAGATCAAGGGGGCGCATACCCCTATGGCTACACCTTC. Translated, it reads CASSQDQGGAYPYGYTF.